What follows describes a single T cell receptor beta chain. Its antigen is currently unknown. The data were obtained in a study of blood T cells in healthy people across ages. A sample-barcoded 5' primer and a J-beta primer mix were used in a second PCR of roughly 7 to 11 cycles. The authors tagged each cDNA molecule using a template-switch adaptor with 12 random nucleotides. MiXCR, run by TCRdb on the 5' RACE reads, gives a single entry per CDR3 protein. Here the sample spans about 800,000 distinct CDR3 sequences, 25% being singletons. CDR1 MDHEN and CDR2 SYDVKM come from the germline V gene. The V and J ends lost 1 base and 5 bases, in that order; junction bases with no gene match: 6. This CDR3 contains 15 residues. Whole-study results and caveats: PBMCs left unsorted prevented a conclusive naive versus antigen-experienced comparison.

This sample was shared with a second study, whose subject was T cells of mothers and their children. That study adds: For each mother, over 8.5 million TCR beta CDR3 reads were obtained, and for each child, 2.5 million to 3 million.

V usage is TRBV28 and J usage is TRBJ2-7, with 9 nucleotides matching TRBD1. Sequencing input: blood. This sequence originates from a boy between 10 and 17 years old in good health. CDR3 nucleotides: TGTGCCAGCAGTTTATATAGGGACAGGGACGACGAGCAGTACTTC. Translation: CASSLYRDRDDEQYF.